Following are 14 T cell receptor beta chains from one sample sequenced in a study of cytomegalovirus exposure and HLA in healthy donors. This PCR relied on a set of 60 Vbeta primers and 13 Jbeta primers. Only in-frame clones appear in the TCRdb table, and some are missing; sequencing was by immunoSEQ multiplex PCR. The sample consists of approximately 150,000 clones, roughly 80% of them appearing once. Sequenced sample: PBMCs. These receptors were collected from a man over 45 in good health and CMV-seropositive.

The chain couples TRBV9 to TRBJ2-7; no clear D. Germline V gene data show CDR1 as SGDLS and CDR2 as YYNGEE. CDR3 length: 14 amino acids. V lost 0 bases, J lost 0 bases, and 7 bases lay in between. DNA for the CDR3: TGTGCCAGCAGCGTAGACTCGATCTCCTACGAGCAGTACTTC. Protein product: CASSVDSISYEQYF. Based on the CDR3 plus reference TRBV9 and TRBJ2-7, the full variable domain is DSGVTQTPKHLITATGQRVTLRCSPRSGDLSVYWYQQSLDQGLQFLIQYYNGEERAKGNILERFSAQQFPDLHSELNLSSLELGDSALYFCASSVDSISYEQYFGPGTRLTVT.

The chain recombines TRBV5-1 with TRBJ1-5; D ambiguous. V was pared by 1 base and J by 4 bases, with 6 bases between. Germline CDR1 SGHRS, CDR2 YFSETQ. The length of the CDR3 is 13 residues. Here the CDR3 DNA reads TGCGCCAGCAGCTTGCAGACTAATCAGCCCCAGCATTTT. Translating gives CASSLQTNQPQHF.

The J gene is TRBJ2-4, the V gene TRBV2, with D possibly TRBD1 on 5 matching bases. Germline CDR1 and CDR2: SNHLY and FYNNEI. CDR3 size: 14 residues. Trimming stripped 7 bases from V and 0 bases from J, with 10 bases between. The CDR3 loop reads CASKTDLAKNIQYF. The DNA of the CDR3 is TGTGCCAGCAAGACAGACCTAGCCAAAAACATTCAGTACTTC.

The rearrangement uses TRBV9 and TRBJ2-3; possibly TRBD2 for D (5 bases). The V end was cut by 4 bases, the J end by 3 bases, with 18 bases between. Germline-derived CDR1 and CDR2 are SGDLS and YYNGEE. This CDR3 comprises 16 residues. CDR3 loop: CASSQGSGLRTDTQYF. The CDR3 nucleotides read TGTGCCAGCAGCCAAGGCTCTGGACTTCGAACAGATACGCAGTATTTT.

The rearrangement links TRBV6-5 to TRBJ1-1; D is unresolved. CDR1 is MNHEY and CDR2 is SVGAGI in the germline V gene. V shed 2 bases and J shed 2 bases, with 6 bases lying between them. This CDR3 spans 13 amino acids. CDR3: CASSYEGNTEAFF. The CDR3 DNA reads as TGTGCCAGCAGTTACGAGGGTAACACTGAAGCTTTCTTT.

The chain employs TRBV4-2 and TRBJ1-2, with D perhaps matching TRBD1 (5 bases). V lost 1 base, J lost 6 bases, and 9 bases lay in between. Looked up from germline, CDR1 is LGHNA and CDR2 is YNFKEQ. The CDR3 runs 13 residues. DNA of the CDR3: TGTGCCAGCAGCCAAGGGGGGGTCGATGGCTACACCTTC. It encodes CASSQGGVDGYTF.

This chain links TRBV2 with TRBJ2-7; maybe TRBD2 (5 bases). V was pared by 4 bases and J by 7 bases, with 14 bases between. The CDR3 is made up of 13 amino acids. Looked up from germline, CDR1 is SNHLY and CDR2 is FYNNEI. CDR3 bases: TGTGCCAGCAGTGGAGGACTTACTACAGAGCAGTACTTC. This sequence encodes CASSGGLTTEQYF.

V and J are TRBV28 and TRBJ1-5, with D possibly matching TRBD1 (6 bases). Germline V gene data show CDR1 as MDHEN and CDR2 as SYDVKM. The CDR3 contains 14 residues. Trimming shortened V by 7 bases and J by 6 bases, and 16 bases separated the two germline ends. The CDR3 protein is CASIGGQHGQPQHF. The CDR3, as DNA: TGTGCCAGCATCGGGGGGCAGCACGGTCAGCCCCAGCATTTT.

This clone was recorded only once. The rearrangement uses TRBV5-1 and TRBJ2-7, with TRBD2 as a possible D gene (6 bases). V was cut by 0 bases and J by 2 bases, with 9 bases left in between. The CDR3 covers 14 residues. The V gene's germline CDR1 is SGHRS and CDR2 YFSETQ. The CDR3 sequence: CASSLGGETYEQYF. The CDR3, as DNA: TGCGCCAGCAGCTTGGGGGGGGAGACCTACGAGCAGTACTTC. The full variable domain, in which reference TRBV5-1 and TRBJ2-7 provide the parts outside the CDR3, is KAGVTQTPRYLIKTRGQQVTLSCSPISGHRSVSWYQQTPGQGLQFLFEYFSETQRNKGNFPGRFSGRQFSNSRSEMNVSTLELGDSALYLCASSLGGETYEQYFGPGTRLTVT.

J is TRBJ2-3 and V is TRBV2, with 12 bases aligning to TRBD2. CDR1 SNHLY and CDR2 FYNNEI come from the germline V gene. The CDR3 runs to 15 residues. The junction had 4 bases not matched to a gene; V was cut back by 5 bases and J by 4 bases. DNA for the CDR3: TGTGCCAGCAGTTTCCTAGCGGGAGGGTCAGATACGCAGTATTTT. Encoded protein: CASSFLAGGSDTQYF.

This clone turned up a few times. V and J are TRBV5-5 and TRBJ1-2; D gene unclear. This CDR3 spans 12 amino acids. CDR1 SGHKS and CDR2 YYEKEE come from the germline V gene (reference sequence). The V gene lost 4 bases and the J gene lost 5 bases, with 9 bases spanning the gap. The CDR3 loop reads CASSEGLYGYTF. The CDR3, as DNA: TGTGCCAGCAGCGAGGGCCTTTATGGCTACACCTTC.

This clone was detected only once. The chain is built from TRBV10-1 and TRBJ2-5; D is unclear. CDR1 WNHNN and CDR2 SYGVQD come from the germline V gene (reference sequence). The CDR3 spans 12 residues. V lost 3 bases to trimming and J lost 4 bases, with 6 bases between them. DNA of the CDR3: TGCGCCAGCAGTGATTTCGGAGAGACCCAGTACTTC. Amino acids: CASSDFGETQYF.

The J gene is TRBJ2-1, the V gene TRBV30; tentative D call: TRBD2 (7 bases). CDR1 GTSNPN and CDR2 SVGIG come from the germline V gene (reference sequence). The CDR3 has 15 residues. Trimming shortened V by 0 bases and J by 3 bases, and 12 bases separated the two germline ends. CDR3 bases: TGTGCCTGGAGTGTAGGGGGGGGAGTCTACAATGAGCAGTTCTTC. It translates to CAWSVGGGVYNEQFF.

The V and J genes are TRBV9 and TRBJ2-7; D perhaps matches TRBD2 (6 bases). This CDR3 has 13 amino acids. The V gene lost 4 bases and the J gene lost 7 bases, with 15 bases spanning the gap. Germline V CDR1 and CDR2: SGDLS, YYNGEE. CDR3 residues: CASSQWVGGEQYF. Here the CDR3 DNA reads TGTGCCAGCAGCCAGTGGGTTGGGGGGGAGCAGTACTTC.